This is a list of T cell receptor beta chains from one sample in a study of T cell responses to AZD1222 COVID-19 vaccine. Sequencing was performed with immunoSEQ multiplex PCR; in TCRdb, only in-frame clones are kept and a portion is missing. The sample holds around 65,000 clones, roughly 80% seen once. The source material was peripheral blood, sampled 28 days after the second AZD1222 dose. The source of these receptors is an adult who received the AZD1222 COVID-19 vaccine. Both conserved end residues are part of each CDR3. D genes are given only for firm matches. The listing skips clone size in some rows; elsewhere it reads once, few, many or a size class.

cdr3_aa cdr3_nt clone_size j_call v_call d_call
CSANPQETQYF TGCAGTGCTAATCCCCAAGAGACCCAGTACTTC - TRBJ2-5 TRBV20-1 -
CASSPIFTGELFF TGCGCCAGCAGCCCCATTTTTACCGGGGAGCTGTTTTTT - TRBJ2-2 TRBV5-1 -
CASSYSSGVTGELFF TGTGCCAGCAGTTACTCTTCCGGGGTAACCGGGGAGCTGTTTTTT - TRBJ2-2 TRBV6-5 -
CASSRVGRVMGKNIQYF TGTGCCAGTAGTAGGGTCGGGAGGGTGATGGGTAAAAACATTCAGTACTTC - TRBJ2-4 TRBV19 TRBD2
CASSQVGGGLGYGYTF TGTGCCAGCAGCCAAGTCGGAGGGGGATTAGGCTATGGCTACACCTTC - TRBJ1-2 TRBV14 -
CASSPSGIGLDTQYF TGTGCCAGCAGCCCTAGCGGGATAGGGTTAGATACGCAGTATTTT few TRBJ2-3 TRBV3-1/TRBV3-2 TRBD2
CASSGTWQGVRNTEAFF TGTGCCAGTAGTGGGACCTGGCAGGGCGTGAGGAACACTGAAGCTTTCTTT - TRBJ1-1 TRBV19 -
CASNPSGKVADTQYF TGTGCCAGTAACCCTAGCGGGAAGGTAGCAGATACGCAGTATTTT - TRBJ2-3 TRBV19 TRBD2
CASSPGLNTEAFF TGTGCCAGCAGTCCAGGCCTGAACACTGAAGCTTTCTTT - TRBJ1-1 TRBV5-4 -
CASSLTYSNYGYTF TGTGCCAGCAGTTTGACGTACAGTAACTATGGCTACACCTTC - TRBJ1-2 TRBV27 -